The clone carrying this T cell receptor (beta chain) was detected once. This sample stems from a study of CD8 T cells in ankylosing spondylitis. Molecular-barcoded quantitative 5'-RACE produced these TCR beta libraries. TCRdb processed the 5' RACE reads anew with MiXCR; each CDR3 protein has one entry. In the table there are approximately 300,000 distinct CDR3 sequences, roughly 20% of which are singletons. Germline V CDR1 and CDR2: SGHRS, YFSETQ. J lost 0 bases, V lost 4 bases, and 18 bases had no gene match. The CDR3 is 20 amino acids. This clonotype was obtained from a male donor with ankylosing spondylitis or in good health (not recorded which). The sample was blood, either unsorted or a sorted T cell fraction (not recorded which). This chain joins TRBV5-1 and TRBJ2-1; TRBD2 aligns across 8 bases. The CDR3 sequence: CASSPSQFSGTRGSYNEQFF. Here the CDR3 DNA reads TGCGCCAGCAGCCCCTCGCAATTCTCCGGGACTAGGGGCTCCTACAATGAGCAGTTCTTC.